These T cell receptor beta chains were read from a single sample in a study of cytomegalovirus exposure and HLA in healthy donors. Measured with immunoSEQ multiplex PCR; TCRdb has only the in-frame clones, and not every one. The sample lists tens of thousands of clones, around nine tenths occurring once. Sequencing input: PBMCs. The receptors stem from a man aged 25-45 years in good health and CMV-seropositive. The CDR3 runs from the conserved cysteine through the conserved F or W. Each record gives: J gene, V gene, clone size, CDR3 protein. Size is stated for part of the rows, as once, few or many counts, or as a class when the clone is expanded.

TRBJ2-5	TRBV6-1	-	CASGGPGGGETQYF
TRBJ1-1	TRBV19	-	CASSIYGDREPFF
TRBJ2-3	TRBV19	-	CASSMRGLAGYTDTQYF
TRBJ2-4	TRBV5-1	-	CASSLAPGKNIQYF
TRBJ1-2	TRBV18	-	CASSPRQEGANYGYTF
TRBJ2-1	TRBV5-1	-	CASSLNFAGGTSSYNEQFF
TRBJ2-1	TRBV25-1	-	CASSAAAYNEQFF
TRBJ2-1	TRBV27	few	CASSYQEGNEQFF
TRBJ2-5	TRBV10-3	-	CAINARTGGQETQYF
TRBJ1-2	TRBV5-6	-	CASSLLNRDKPNYGYTF
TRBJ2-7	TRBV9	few	CASSVGQGLSYEQYF
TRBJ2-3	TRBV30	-	CAWSVVWTSGLTDTQYF
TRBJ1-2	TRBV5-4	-	CASSTPEGGYTF
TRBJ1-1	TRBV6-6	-	CASKTGGKAFF
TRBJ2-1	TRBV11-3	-	CASSLDGAGNNEQFF
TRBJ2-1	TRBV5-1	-	CASSLVVLTGASSYNEQFF
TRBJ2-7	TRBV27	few	CASSSSYGGEQYF
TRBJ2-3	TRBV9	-	CASSVGGPGGTDTQYF
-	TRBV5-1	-	CASSPSLLAGSYEQYF
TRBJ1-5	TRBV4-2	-	CASSQERRRVEGQPQHF
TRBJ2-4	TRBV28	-	CASSSQGQGLHIQYF
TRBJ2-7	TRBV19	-	CASSNMTRGSYEQYF
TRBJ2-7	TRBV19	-	CASSAGPDSYEQYF
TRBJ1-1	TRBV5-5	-	CASSSFWHNGDEAFF
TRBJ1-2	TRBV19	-	CASSIDARNYGYTF
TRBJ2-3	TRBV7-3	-	CASSLSGHADTQYF
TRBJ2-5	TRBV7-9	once	CASTIQENEGEWETQYF
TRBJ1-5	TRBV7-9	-	CASSLTGNQPQHF
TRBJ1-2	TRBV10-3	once	CAISDRDRVGNYGYTF
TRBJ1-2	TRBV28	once	CASIPGHGILNYGYTF
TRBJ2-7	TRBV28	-	CASSFKAGGIFTAAYEQYF
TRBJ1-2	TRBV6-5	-	CASSYLGGVAIGYTF
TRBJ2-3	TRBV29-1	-	CSVAGGQGTDTQYF
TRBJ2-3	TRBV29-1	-	CSVWTGGANTQYF
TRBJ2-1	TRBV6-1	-	CASVNLVSPHEQFF
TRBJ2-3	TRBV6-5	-	CASSSGLAETDTQYF
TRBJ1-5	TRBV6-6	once	CASSYWGTGVDQPQHF
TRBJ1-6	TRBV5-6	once	CASSYDSRDSPLHF
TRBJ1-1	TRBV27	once	CASSSRTGHTEAFF
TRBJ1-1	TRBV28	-	CASSLGVRVMNTEAFF
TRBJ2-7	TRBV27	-	CASSSGRAFHEQYF
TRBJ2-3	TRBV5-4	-	CASSFRLEESDTQYF
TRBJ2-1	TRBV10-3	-	CAISDGGVLQGEQFF
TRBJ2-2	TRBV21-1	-	CASIRGLAGGPDTGELFF
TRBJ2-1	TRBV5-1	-	CASSLTAGGRNEQFF
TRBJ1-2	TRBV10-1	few	CASSREQNYGYTF
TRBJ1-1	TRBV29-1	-	CSVEDSGLMNTEAFF
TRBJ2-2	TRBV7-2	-	CASSRLGRGGGELFF
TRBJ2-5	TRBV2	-	CASSAYRNQETQYF
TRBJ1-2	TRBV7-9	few	CASSHRKVYGYTF
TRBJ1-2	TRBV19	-	CASSRQGAVVYGYTF
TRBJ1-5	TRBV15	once	CATSSRQGNQPQHF
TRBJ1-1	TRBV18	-	CASSTTGRGTEAFF
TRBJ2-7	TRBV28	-	CASSLTGQGAYEQYF
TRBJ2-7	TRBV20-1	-	CSGGTYEQYF
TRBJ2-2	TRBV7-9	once	CASSPKGTGPGELFF
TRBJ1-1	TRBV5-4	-	CASSFPRTNEAFF
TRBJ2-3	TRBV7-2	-	CASSLVGRRGDTQYF
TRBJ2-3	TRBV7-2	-	CASSLQGSDTQYF
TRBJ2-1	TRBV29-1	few	CSVVLDRNVNEQFF